These T cell receptor beta chains were read from a single sample in a study of T cell changes during pregnancy in multiple sclerosis. Sequencing used immunoSEQ multiplex PCR; TCRdb keeps in-frame clones, though not all of them. The repertoire holds under 70,000 clones, about 90% seen once, with almost 0.5% in the top ten. Sequences were derived from CD4+ T cells from peripheral blood mononuclear cells, sampled after pregnancy. Receptors were obtained from a female donor in good health, enrolled as a control in a pregnancy study. CDR3s include the opening cysteine and the closing phenylalanine or tryptophan. Fields, in order: V gene, clone size, CDR3 length, J gene, D gene, CDR3 DNA, CDR3 protein. A D gene is named only where the DNA matches it firmly. Where a row states a size, it is once, few, many or the class of an expanded clone; other rows omit it.

TRBV7-9	once	17	TRBJ1-3	TRBD1	TGTGCCAGCAGCCCTACTACCGGCAGGGGGAAGGGAAACACCATATATTTT	CASSPTTGRGKGNTIYF
TRBV7-2	NA	13	TRBJ2-2	NA	TGTGCCAGCAGCTTGGGCGGGACCGGGGAGCTGTTTTTT	CASSLGGTGELFF
TRBV9	NA	17	TRBJ1-1	NA	TGTGCCAGCAGCGTAGGTACTCCAGGGATGTTGAACACTGAAGCTTTCTTT	CASSVGTPGMLNTEAFF
TRBV11-1	NA	14	TRBJ1-1	NA	TGTGCCAGCAGCTTAGGGCTGGCGAACACTGAAGCTTTCTTT	CASSLGLANTEAFF
TRBV9	NA	13	TRBJ1-2	NA	TGTGCCAGCAGTAAGGGGGGGTACTATGGCTACACCTTC	CASSKGGYYGYTF
TRBV5-1	NA	14	TRBJ2-5	NA	TGCGCCAGCAGCTTGAACACAGGGAAAGAGACCCAGTACTTC	CASSLNTGKETQYF
TRBV7-3	NA	13	TRBJ2-4	NA	TGTGCCAGCAGCTTGACAGTCAGTAACATTCAGTACTTC	CASSLTVSNIQYF
TRBV6-5	once	13	TRBJ2-3	NA	TGTGCCAGCAGTTACCCAGACACAGATACGCAGTATTTT	CASSYPDTDTQYF
TRBV4-1	NA	15	TRBJ1-2	TRBD1	TGCGCCAGCAGCCCCGAGGGACAGGGGGCTCGGGGCTACACCTTC	CASSPEGQGARGYTF
TRBV5-1	NA	14	TRBJ2-7	TRBD2	TGCGCCAGCAGCCCGAGCGGGGGAGGCTACGAGCAGTACTTC	CASSPSGGGYEQYF
TRBV7-9	once	15	TRBJ2-1	TRBD2	TGTGCCAGCAGCTCGCGGGGGGACTCCTACAATGAGCAGTTCTTC	CASSSRGDSYNEQFF
TRBV19	NA	16	TRBJ1-1	TRBD1	TGTGCCAGTAGGACAGGGGTCGGGGCCGTGAACACTGAAGCTTTCTTT	CASRTGVGAVNTEAFF
TRBV7-9	NA	15	TRBJ1-2	TRBD1	TGTGCCAGCAGCTCGTCCAGGGGGCGTCCGGATGGCTACACCTTC	CASSSSRGRPDGYTF
TRBV9	few	11	TRBJ2-5	NA	TGTGCCAGCAGCGCTCAAGAGACCCAGTACTTC	CASSAQETQYF
TRBV9	NA	15	TRBJ2-3	TRBD2	TGTGCCAGCAGTGAGACTAGCAGGTTCACAGATACGCAGTATTTT	CASSETSRFTDTQYF
TRBV4-2	NA	16	TRBJ2-3	TRBD1	TGTGCCAGCAGCAATAGGGACAGGGGAGGCACAGATACGCAGTATTTT	CASSNRDRGGTDTQYF
TRBV9	NA	14	TRBJ1-6	NA	TGTGCCAGCAGCGTAGGACAGCGCGATTCACCCCTCCACTTT	CASSVGQRDSPLHF
TRBV30	NA	12	TRBJ2-7	NA	TGTGCCTGGAGTCTGCAGGGAAACGAGCAGTACTTC	CAWSLQGNEQYF
TRBV10-3	NA	13	TRBJ1-6	NA	TGTGCCACGACCGGGAGCCTGAATTCACCCCTCCACTTT	CATTGSLNSPLHF
TRBV7-2	once	16	TRBJ1-3	TRBD1	TGTGCCAGCAGCCGTCCGACAGGGGTCTCTGGAAACACCATATATTTT	CASSRPTGVSGNTIYF
TRBV5-1	NA	13	TRBJ2-1	NA	TGCGCCAGCAGCTTGGCGGGTCTCAATGAGCAGTTCTTC	CASSLAGLNEQFF
TRBV4-1	NA	15	TRBJ1-1	NA	TGCGCCAGCAGCCAAGAAAACCCGGGTGTCACTGAAGCTTTCTTT	CASSQENPGVTEAFF
TRBV5-1	NA	16	TRBJ2-2	TRBD1	TGCGCCAGCAGCTACACCGGACAGGCGAACACCGGGGAGCTGTTTTTT	CASSYTGQANTGELFF
TRBV7-2	NA	18	TRBJ2-3	TRBD2	TGTGCCAGCAGCCCCAGACGGACTAGCGGGGGGAGCACAGATACGCAGTATTTT	CASSPRRTSGGSTDTQYF
TRBV5-6	NA	15	TRBJ1-1	NA	TGTGCCAGCAGCTTGTTTGGGGGCCGGGACACTGAAGCTTTCTTT	CASSLFGGRDTEAFF
TRBV15	NA	15	TRBJ1-1	NA	TGTGCCACCAGCAGAGATCAGAAGACTAACACTGAAGCTTTCTTT	CATSRDQKTNTEAFF
TRBV19	NA	12	TRBJ1-2	NA	TGTGCCAGTACCGGGAGAAGTTATGGCTACACCTTC	CASTGRSYGYTF